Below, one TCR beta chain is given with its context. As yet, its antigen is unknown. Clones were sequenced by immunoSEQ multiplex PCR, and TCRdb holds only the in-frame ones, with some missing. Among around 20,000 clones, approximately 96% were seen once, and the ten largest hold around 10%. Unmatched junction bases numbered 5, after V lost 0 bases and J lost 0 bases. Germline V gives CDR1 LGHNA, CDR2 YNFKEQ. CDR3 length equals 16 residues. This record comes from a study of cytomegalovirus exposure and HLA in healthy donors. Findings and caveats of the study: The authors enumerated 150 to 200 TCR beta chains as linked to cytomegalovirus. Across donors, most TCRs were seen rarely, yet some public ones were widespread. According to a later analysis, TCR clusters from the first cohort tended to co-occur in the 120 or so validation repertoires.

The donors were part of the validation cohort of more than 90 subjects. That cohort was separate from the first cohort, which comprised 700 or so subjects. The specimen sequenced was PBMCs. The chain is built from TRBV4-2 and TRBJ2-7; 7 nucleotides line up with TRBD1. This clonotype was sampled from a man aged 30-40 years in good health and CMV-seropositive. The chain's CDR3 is CASSQDPGDSSYEQYF. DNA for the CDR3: TGTGCCAGCAGCCAAGACCCAGGGGACAGCTCCTACGAGCAGTACTTC.